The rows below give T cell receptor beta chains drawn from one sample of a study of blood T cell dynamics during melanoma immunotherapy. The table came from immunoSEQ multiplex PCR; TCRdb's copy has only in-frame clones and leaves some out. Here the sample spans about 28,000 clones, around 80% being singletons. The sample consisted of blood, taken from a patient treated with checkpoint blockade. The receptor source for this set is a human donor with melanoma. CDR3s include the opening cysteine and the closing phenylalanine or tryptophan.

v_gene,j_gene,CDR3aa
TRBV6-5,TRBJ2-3,CASSYLGEVDTQYF
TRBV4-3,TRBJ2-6,CASSHLGGSGGHYSGANVLTF
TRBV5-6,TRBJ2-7,CASSPGHYEQYF
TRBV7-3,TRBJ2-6,CASSLRGQGGASGANVLTF
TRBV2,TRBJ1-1,CASGGEGIVGSENTEAFF
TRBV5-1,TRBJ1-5,CASDRSNQPQHF
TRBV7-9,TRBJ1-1,CASSRKRTENTEAFF
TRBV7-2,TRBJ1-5,CASSSTPYSNQPQHF
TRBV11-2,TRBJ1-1,CASSLQGMTEAFF
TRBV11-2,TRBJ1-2,CASSPILLRDSYYGYTF
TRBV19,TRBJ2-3,CASALSYDTQYF
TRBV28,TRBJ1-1,CASSYPGDLNTEAFF
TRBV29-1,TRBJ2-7,CSVGPQGGVEQYF
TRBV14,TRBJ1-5,CASSPPGFNQPQHF
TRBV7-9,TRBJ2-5,CASSLAGQQETQYF
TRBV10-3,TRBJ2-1,CAVGTGLNEQFF
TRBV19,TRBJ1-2,CASSILQAESGYTF
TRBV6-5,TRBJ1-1,CASRQGTEAFF
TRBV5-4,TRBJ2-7,CASTRMGGPYEQYF
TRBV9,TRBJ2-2,CASSVDRVLANTGELFF
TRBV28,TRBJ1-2,CASVSGQGGYYTF
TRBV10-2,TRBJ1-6,CASKGGGLTGPLHF
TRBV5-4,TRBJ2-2,CASSRGLTGELFF
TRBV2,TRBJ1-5,CASSEGGLPQHF
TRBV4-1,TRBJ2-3,CASSPAISTDTQYF
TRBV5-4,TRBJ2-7,CASSLEGGRAQNEQYF
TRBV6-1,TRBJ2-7,CASSGLEGGVPYEQYF
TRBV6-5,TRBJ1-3,CASRVPSGNTIYF
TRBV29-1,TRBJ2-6,CSVEQRTGLGGANVLTF
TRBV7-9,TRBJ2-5,CASSLGLIQETQYF
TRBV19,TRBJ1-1,CASSVRESEAFF
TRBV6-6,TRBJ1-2,CASSYNPSYYGYTF
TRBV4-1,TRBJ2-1,CASSQKDSSYNEQFF
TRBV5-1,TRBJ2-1,CASSLTGEPYNEQFF
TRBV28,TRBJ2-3,CASKGGTDTQYF
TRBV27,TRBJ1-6,CASSFGQGNSPLHF
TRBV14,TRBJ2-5,CASSQDLSETQYF
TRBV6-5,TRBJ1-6,CASSSGTDNSPLHF